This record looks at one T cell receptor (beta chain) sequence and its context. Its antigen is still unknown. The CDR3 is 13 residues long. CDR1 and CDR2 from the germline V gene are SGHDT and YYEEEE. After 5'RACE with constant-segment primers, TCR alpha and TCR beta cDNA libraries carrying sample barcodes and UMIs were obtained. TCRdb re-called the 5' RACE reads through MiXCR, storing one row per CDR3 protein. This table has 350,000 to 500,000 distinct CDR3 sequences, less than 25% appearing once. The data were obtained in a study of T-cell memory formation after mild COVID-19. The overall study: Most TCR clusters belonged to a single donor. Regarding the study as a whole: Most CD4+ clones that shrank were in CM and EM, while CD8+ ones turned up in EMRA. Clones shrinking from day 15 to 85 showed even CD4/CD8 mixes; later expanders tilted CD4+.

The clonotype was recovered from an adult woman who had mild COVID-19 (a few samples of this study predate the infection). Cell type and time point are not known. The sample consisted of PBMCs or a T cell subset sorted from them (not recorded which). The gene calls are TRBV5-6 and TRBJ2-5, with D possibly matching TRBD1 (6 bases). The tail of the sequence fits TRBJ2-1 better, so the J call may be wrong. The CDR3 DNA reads TGTGCCAGCAGCATTGCAGGGGCACATGAGCAGTTCTTC. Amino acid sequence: CASSIAGAHEQFF.